This T cell receptor (beta chain) was found in a study of T cell repertoires in cytomegalovirus infection. The CDR3 has 15 residues. V lost 0 bases, J lost 0 bases, and 7 bases lay in between. CDR1 SGHTA and CDR2 FQGNSA come from the germline V gene. Remarks on this clonotype: The antigen is undetermined.

TCRdb recomputed calls from the reads with MiXCR, one row per CDR3 protein. The sample holds about 58,000 distinct CDR3 sequences, roughly 20% seen once. The chain combines TRBV7-2 with TRBJ2-3; D is undetermined. The sample in question was CD8+ T cells from cultured PBMCs, obtained from culture after CMV antigen stimulation. This receptor was obtained from a human donor in good health (CMV status not recorded). Some clones in this sample may be carry-over from other donors' samples. This chain's CDR3 is CASSLAGRSTDTQYF. The CDR3 DNA is TGTGCCAGCAGCTTAGCAGGGCGAAGCACAGATACGCAGTATTTT. Variable domain in full (rest from reference TRBV7-2 and TRBJ2-3): GAGVSQSPSNKVTEKGKDVELRCDPISGHTALYWYRQSLGQGLEFLIYFQGNSAPDKSGLPSDRFSAERTGGSVSTLTIQRTQQEDSAVYLCASSLAGRSTDTQYFGPGTRLTVL.